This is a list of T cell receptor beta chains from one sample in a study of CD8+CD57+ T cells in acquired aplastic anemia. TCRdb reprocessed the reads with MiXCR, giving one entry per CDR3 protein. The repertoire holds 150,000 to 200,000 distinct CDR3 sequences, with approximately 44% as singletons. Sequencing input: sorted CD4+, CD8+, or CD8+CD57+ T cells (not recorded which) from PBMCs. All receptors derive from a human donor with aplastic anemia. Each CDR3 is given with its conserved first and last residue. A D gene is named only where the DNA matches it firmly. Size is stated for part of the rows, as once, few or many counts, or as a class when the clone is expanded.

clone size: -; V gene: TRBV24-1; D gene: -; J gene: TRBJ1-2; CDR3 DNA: TGTGCTACTAGTATCTTAGGGACTCTCGACTATGGCTACACCTTC; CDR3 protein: CATSILGTLDYGYTF
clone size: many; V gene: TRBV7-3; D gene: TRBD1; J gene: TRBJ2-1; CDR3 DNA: TGTGCCAGCAGCGAGGGACAGGGGACCTACAATGAGCAGTTCTTC; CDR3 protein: CASSEGQGTYNEQFF
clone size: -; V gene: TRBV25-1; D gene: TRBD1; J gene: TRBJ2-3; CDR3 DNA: TGTGCCATCAGCCAAGGACAAGGGGACAGGCGTGGGGATACGCAGTATTTT; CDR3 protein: CAISQGQGDRRGDTQYF
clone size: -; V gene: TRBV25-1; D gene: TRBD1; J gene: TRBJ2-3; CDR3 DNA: TGTGCCAGCTCATCAGGGGGTCGCGCAGATACGCAGTATTTT; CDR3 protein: CASSSGGRADTQYF
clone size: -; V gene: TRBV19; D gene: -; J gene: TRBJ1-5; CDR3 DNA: TGTGCTGAGGGGGATGGTCAGCCCCAGCATTTT; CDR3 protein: CAEGDGQPQHF
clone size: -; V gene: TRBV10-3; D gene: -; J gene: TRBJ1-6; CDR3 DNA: TGTGCCATCAGCGAACAGGGACTTTATAATAATTCACTCCTCCACTTT; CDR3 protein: CAISEQGLYNNSLLHF
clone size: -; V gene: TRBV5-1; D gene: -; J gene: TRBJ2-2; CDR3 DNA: TGCGCCAGCAGCGAGGACGGGGATCGTACGAACACCGGGGAGCTGTTTTTT; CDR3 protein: CASSEDGDRTNTGELFF
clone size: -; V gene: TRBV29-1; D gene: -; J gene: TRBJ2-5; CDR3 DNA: TGCAGCGTTGAGGGCCGGGAGAGAGAGACCCAGTACTTC; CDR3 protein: CSVEGRERETQYF
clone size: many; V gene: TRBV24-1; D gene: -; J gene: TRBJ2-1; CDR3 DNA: TGTGCCACCAGTGATTTAGCGGAGTCCTACAATGAGCAGTTCTTC; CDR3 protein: CATSDLAESYNEQFF
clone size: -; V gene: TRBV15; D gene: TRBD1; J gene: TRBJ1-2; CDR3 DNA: TGTGCCACCAGACGGGACAGTACCTATGGCTACACCTTC; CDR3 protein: CATRRDSTYGYTF
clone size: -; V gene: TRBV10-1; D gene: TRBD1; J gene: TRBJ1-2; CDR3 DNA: TGCGCCAGCAGTGAAGGGACAGGTAGGCATGGCTACACCTTC; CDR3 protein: CASSEGTGRHGYTF
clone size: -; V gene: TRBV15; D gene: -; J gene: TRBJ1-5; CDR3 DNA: TGTGCCACCAGCAGAGATAAGGGATCGAATAGCAATCAGCCCCAGCATTTT; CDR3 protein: CATSRDKGSNSNQPQHF
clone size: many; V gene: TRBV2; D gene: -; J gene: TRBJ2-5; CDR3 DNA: TGTGCCAGCAGACGAGAGAAAGAGACCCAGTACTTC; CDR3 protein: CASRREKETQYF
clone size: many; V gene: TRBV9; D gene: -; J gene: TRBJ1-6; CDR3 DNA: TGTGCCAGCAGCGTAGCGGGGAATAATTCACCCCTCCACTTT; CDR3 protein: CASSVAGNNSPLHF
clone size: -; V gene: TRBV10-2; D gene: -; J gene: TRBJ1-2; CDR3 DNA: TGCGCCAGCAGTGAGTCGAGAGGCTATGGCTGCACCTTC; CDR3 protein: CASSESRGYGCTF
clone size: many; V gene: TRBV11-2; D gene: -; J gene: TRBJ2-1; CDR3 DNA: TGTGCCAGCAGCTTAGATCTGACGGGACACCCGGAGAATGAGCAGTTCTTC; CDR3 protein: CASSLDLTGHPENEQFF
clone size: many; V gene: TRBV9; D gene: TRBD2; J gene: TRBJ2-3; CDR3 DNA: TGTGCCAGCAGCGTAGAAGCGGGGGCAGATACGCAGTATTTT; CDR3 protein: CASSVEAGADTQYF
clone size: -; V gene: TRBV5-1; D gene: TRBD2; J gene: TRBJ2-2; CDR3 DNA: TGCGCCAGCAGCCGCGGACTAGCGGGGGGTACCGGGGAGCTGTTTTTT; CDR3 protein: CASSRGLAGGTGELFF
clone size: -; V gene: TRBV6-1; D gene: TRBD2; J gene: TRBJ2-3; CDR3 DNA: TGTGCCCGCAGTAAGACTAGCGGGGGAGGCACAGATACGCAGTATTTT; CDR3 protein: CARSKTSGGGTDTQYF
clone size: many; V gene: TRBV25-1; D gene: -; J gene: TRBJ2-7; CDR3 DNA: TGTGCCAGCAGTGACACCCCCTCCTACGAGCAGTACTTC; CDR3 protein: CASSDTPSYEQYF
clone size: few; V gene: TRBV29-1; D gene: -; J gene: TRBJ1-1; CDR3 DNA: TGCAGCGCTTTGGGGGGCGGGACTGAAGCTTTCTTT; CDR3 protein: CSALGGGTEAFF
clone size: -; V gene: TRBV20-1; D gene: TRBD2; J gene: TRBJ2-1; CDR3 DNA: TGCAGTGCTTCGGGACTAGCGGGAGGTTTTCCTTACAATGAGCAGTTCTTC; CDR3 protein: CSASGLAGGFPYNEQFF
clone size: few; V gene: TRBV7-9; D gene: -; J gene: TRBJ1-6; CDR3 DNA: TGTGCCAGCAGCTTGACAGGTGGATCACCCCTCCACTTT; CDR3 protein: CASSLTGGSPLHF
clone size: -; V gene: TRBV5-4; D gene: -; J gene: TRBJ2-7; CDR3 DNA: TGTGCCAGCAGCCCCCAGCTCGGAGGAGGGCTCTACGAGCAGTACTTC; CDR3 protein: CASSPQLGGGLYEQYF